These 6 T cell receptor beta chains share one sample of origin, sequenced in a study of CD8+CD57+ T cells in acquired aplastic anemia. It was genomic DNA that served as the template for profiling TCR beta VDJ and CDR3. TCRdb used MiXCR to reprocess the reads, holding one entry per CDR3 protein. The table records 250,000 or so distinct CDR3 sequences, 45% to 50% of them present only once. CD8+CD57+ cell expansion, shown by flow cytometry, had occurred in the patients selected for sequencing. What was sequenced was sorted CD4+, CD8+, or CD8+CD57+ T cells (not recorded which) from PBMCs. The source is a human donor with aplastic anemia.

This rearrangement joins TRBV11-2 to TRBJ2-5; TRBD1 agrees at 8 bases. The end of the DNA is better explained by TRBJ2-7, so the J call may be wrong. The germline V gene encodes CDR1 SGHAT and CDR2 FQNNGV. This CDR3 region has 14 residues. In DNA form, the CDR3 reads TGTGCCAGCAGCTTTACTGACAGGGGCGGCGAGCAGTACTTC. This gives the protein CASSFTDRGGEQYF.

The CDR3: CSARDLGDRNEQYF. The CDR3 nucleotides read TGCAGTGCTAGAGATTTGGGGGATCGGAACGAGCAGTACTTC. The chain joins TRBV20-1 to TRBJ2-7; D is perhaps TRBD1 or TRBD2 (5 bases each). CDR1 is DFQATT and CDR2 is SNEGSKA in the germline V gene (reference sequence). CDR3 length equals 14 residues. The ends were cut back, 0 bases at V and 5 bases at J, with 14 bases in the middle.

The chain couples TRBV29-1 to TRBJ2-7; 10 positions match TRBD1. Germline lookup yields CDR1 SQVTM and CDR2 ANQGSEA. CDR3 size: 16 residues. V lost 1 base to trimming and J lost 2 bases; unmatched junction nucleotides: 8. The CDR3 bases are TGCAGCGTTGAAGGGAGTAGACAGGGGGCCACCTACGAGCAGTACTTC. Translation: CSVEGSRQGATYEQYF.

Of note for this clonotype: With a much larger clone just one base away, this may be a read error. The CDR3 sequence is CASSVIGTGGEKLLF. As DNA, the CDR3 is TGTGCCAGCAGCGTTATCGGGACAGGGGGTGAAAAACTGCTTTTT. The chain employs TRBV9 and TRBJ1-4; 11 bases align to TRBD1. Germline values: CDR1 SGDLS, CDR2 YYNGEE. This CDR3 is built from 15 residues.

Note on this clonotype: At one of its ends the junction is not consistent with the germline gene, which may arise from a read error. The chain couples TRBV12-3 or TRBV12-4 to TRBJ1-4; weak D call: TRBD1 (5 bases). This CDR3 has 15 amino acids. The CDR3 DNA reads TGTGCCAGCAGTTTCTTCAGGGCGGCTAATGAAAAACCGTTTTTT. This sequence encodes CASSFFRAANEKPFF.

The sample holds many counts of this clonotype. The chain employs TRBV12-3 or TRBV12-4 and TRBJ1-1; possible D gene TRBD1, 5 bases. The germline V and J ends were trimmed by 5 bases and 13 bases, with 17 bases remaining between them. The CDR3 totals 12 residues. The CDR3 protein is CASSVQWGRIFF. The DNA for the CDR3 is TGTGCCAGCAGTGTTCAGTGGGGCCGGATTTTCTTT.